The 25 T cell receptor beta chains listed next were all sequenced from one sample in a study of cytomegalovirus exposure and HLA in healthy donors (dated by TCRdb to 2015 to 2018). The library was generated by the immunoSEQ multiplex PCR assay. For the multiplex PCR, a mixture combining 60 forward primers for TCR Vbeta segments and 13 reverse primers for TCR Jbeta segments was used. This immuneACCESS table, as held by TCRdb, lists in-frame sequences with V and J called but not all clones. Of the missing ones, under half trace to an unresolved V gene in checked studies; the others have no known cause. This sample is represented by roughly 140,000 clones; roughly 80% of them were singletons. Roughly 2.5% of the sample goes to the ten largest clones. Sequencing used PBMCs. All receptors derive from a boy between 2 and 10 years old in good health and CMV-seronegative.

The genes are TRBV27 and TRBJ1-6; tentatively, D is TRBD1 (6 bases). Germline CDR1 and CDR2: MNHEY and SMNVEV (reference sequence). This CDR3 comprises 17 residues. V was pared by 6 bases and J by 2 bases, with 17 bases between. The CDR3, as DNA: TGTGCCAGCAGGATCAGACGCCGGGACACCTATAATTCACCCCTCCACTTT. Translated: CASRIRRRDTYNSPLHF.

The V gene is TRBV11-2, the J gene TRBJ1-1, with D possibly being TRBD1 (5 bases). From germline, CDR1 is SGHAT and CDR2 FQNNGV. V lost 1 base to trimming and J lost 1 base, with 7 bases between them. The CDR3 loop spans 14 amino acids. CDR3 region: CASSLGQKNTEAFF. Here the CDR3 DNA reads TGTGCCAGCAGCTTAGGACAGAAGAACACTGAAGCTTTCTTT. The whole variable domain, filled in from reference TRBV11-2 and TRBJ1-1, reads EAGVAQSPRYKIIEKRQSVAFWCNPISGHATLYWYQQILGQGPKLLIQFQNNGVVDDSQLPKDRFSAERLKGVDSTLKIQPAKLEDSAVYLCASSLGQKNTEAFFGQGTRLTVV.

As concerns this clone: The junction and the germline gene differ at one end; a read error may be behind it. This chain joins TRBV18 and TRBJ1-6; 8 bases are shared with TRBD1. Germline V gene sequence: CDR1 KGHSH, CDR2 LQKENI. This CDR3 has 14 residues. The CDR3 is CASSPQGVGSPLHF. The CDR3 DNA reads TGTGCCAGCTCTCCACAGGGGGTTGGTTCACCCCTCCACTTT.

This rearrangement joins TRBV6-5 to TRBJ1-1, with D maybe TRBD1 (6 bases). CDR1 MNHEY and CDR2 SVGAGI come from the germline V gene. The CDR3 has 14 residues. V lost 4 bases, J lost 4 bases, and 13 bases lay in between. The CDR3 sequence is CASSLLGHPTEAFF. CDR3 nucleotide sequence: TGTGCCAGCAGTTTATTGGGACATCCCACTGAAGCTTTCTTT.

The chain uses TRBV12-5 and TRBJ2-3, with unresolved D. Germline V lookup: CDR1 LGHNT, CDR2 FRNRAP. Trimming stripped 3 bases from V and 4 bases from J, with 11 bases between. This CDR3 spans 14 amino acids. CDR3 sequence (DNA): TGTGCTAGTGGTTTCAGTCTAGTTCCAGATACGCAGTATTTT. Protein sequence: CASGFSLVPDTQYF.

The gene calls are TRBV30 and TRBJ2-2; possible D gene TRBD1, 5 bases. V was cut by 1 base and J by 3 bases, with 15 bases left in between. The CDR3 has 16 amino acids. Germline lookup yields CDR1 GTSNPN and CDR2 SVGIG (reference sequence). CDR3 residues: CAWSELGAWDTGELFF. The CDR3 DNA reads TGTGCCTGGAGTGAGTTAGGGGCGTGGGACACCGGGGAGCTGTTTTTT.

The chain joins TRBV9 to TRBJ1-6, with TRBD1 matching over 7 bases. Per germline, CDR1 SGDLS and CDR2 YYNGEE. Unmatched junction bases numbered 5, after V lost 4 bases and J lost 1 base. The CDR3 has 16 amino acids. The CDR3 region is CASSSSRGSYNSPLHF. DNA of the CDR3: TGTGCCAGCAGCTCGAGCAGGGGGTCCTATAATTCACCCCTCCACTTT.

The rearrangement links TRBV6-6 to TRBJ1-1; no definite D call. V was trimmed by 1 base and J by 0 bases, leaving 6 bases between them. CDR3 length: 14 amino acids. The V gene's germline CDR1 is MNHNY and CDR2 SVGAGI (reference sequence). The DNA of the CDR3 is TGTGCCAGCAGTTACTTAGCCTTGAACACTGAAGCTTTCTTT. This gives the protein CASSYLALNTEAFF.

The V call is TRBV13, the J call TRBJ2-1; no clear D gene. The germline V gene encodes CDR1 PRHDT and CDR2 FYEKMQ (reference sequence). Between the trimmed V and J ends, which lost 5 bases and 3 bases, there was a span of 11 bases. This CDR3 region has 14 residues. In DNA form, the CDR3 reads TGTGCCAGCAGCCTACACCTAGACTACAATGAGCAGTTCTTC. This translates into CASSLHLDYNEQFF.

CDR3 sequence: CASSLDSRNYGYTF. The CDR3 region has the DNA TGTGCCAGCAGCTTAGACAGCCGAAACTATGGCTACACCTTC. This chain connects TRBV7-9 to TRBJ1-2; D gene unclear. The CDR3 extends over 14 amino acids. The V end was cut by 1 base, the J end by 2 bases, with 8 bases between. Germline-derived CDR1 and CDR2 are SEHNR and FQNEAQ (reference sequence).

This clone has just a few counts. This chain connects TRBV2 to TRBJ2-1; no clear D gene. The CDR3 is made up of 13 amino acids. Germline V gene sequence: CDR1 SNHLY, CDR2 FYNNEI. Trimming left V 6 bases short and J 1 base short, with 7 bases between. CDR3 region: CASRAESYNEQFF. CDR3 nucleotide sequence: TGTGCCAGCAGAGCCGAATCCTACAATGAGCAGTTCTTC.

The chain joins TRBV18 to TRBJ2-1; no definite D call. Germline values: CDR1 KGHSH, CDR2 LQKENI. V was cut by 5 bases and J by 2 bases, with 13 bases left in between. The CDR3 runs to 15 residues. The CDR3 coding sequence is TGTGCCAGCTCAGCAACCATCCTAGCCTACAATGAGCAGTTCTTC. As protein: CASSATILAYNEQFF.

The genes are TRBV27 and TRBJ2-3; 8 bases align to TRBD2. The CDR3 covers 18 residues. CDR1 and CDR2 from the germline V gene are MNHEY and SMNVEV (reference sequence). J was trimmed by 2 bases and V by 6 bases; bases with no gene match: 16. CDR3 amino acids: CASSPYGGGRVPTDTQYF. CDR3 coding DNA: TGTGCCAGCAGCCCTTACGGGGGGGGGAGGGTTCCCACAGATACGCAGTATTTT.

This clone showed up just a few times. The V gene is TRBV25-1, the J gene TRBJ1-1; 7 nucleotides match TRBD1. Germline V CDR1 and CDR2: MGHDK, SYGVNS. The CDR3 has 13 residues. V lost 4 bases, J lost 4 bases, and 3 bases stayed unmatched. CDR3 coding DNA: TGTGCCAGCAGTGTCGCAGGGGGCACTGAAGCTTTCTTT. It yields the protein CASSVAGGTEAFF.

The table lists this clone with a few counts. The V call is TRBV5-1, the J call TRBJ2-5; possible D gene TRBD1, 6 bases. This CDR3 has 13 amino acids. In germline, CDR1 is SGHRS, CDR2 YFSETQ. Trimming took 3 bases from V and 1 from J, leaving 7 bases between them. CDR3 sequence (DNA): TGCGCCAGCAGCTCGACAGGCCAAGAGACCCAGTACTTC. It yields the protein CASSSTGQETQYF.

This chain links TRBV7-2 with TRBJ2-3; possible D gene TRBD2, 6 bases. The germline V and J ends were trimmed by 1 base and 4 bases, with 9 bases remaining between them. This CDR3 contains 14 residues. Germline CDR1 and CDR2: SGHTA and FQGNSA. The CDR3 reads CASSLDRGADTQYF. CDR3 nucleotide sequence: TGTGCCAGCAGCTTAGATCGCGGGGCAGATACGCAGTATTTT.

The gene calls are TRBV14 and TRBJ2-3, with 8 bases lining up with TRBD2. The CDR3 has 16 amino acids. V trimming: 4 bases; J trimming: 0 bases; junction bases outside the gene matches: 6. CDR1 and CDR2 (germline): SGHDN, FVKESK. The CDR3 bases are TGTGCCAGCAGCCTTACTAGCGGAGGAAGCACAGATACGCAGTATTTT. Translating it yields CASSLTSGGSTDTQYF.

V gene TRBV6-1 combines with J gene TRBJ1-4, with TRBD1 matching 7 bases. Germline trimming cut 4 bases from V and 0 bases from J; bases unmatched to any gene: 14. The CDR3 totals 19 residues. The germline V gene has CDR1 MNHNS and CDR2 SASEGT. CDR3 DNA sequence: TGTGCCAGCAGTGCCCGCCCAGGGGGTTTAACCGCAACTAATGAAAAACTGTTTTTT. Amino acids: CASSARPGGLTATNEKLFF.

The J gene is TRBJ1-6, the V gene TRBV5-1, with TRBD1 identical over 10 bases. Germline V gene data show CDR1 as SGHRS and CDR2 as YFSETQ. V gave up 4 bases and J gave up 7 bases; unmatched junction bases: 5. The CDR3 consists of 15 residues. CDR3 nucleotide sequence: TGCGCCAGCAGCCCGCTGACAGGGGGCAATTCACCCCTCCACTTT. This codes for CASSPLTGGNSPLHF.

This chain joins TRBV19 and TRBJ1-1, with TRBD1 identical over 8 bases. The CDR3 runs to 14 residues. The V gene's germline CDR1 is LNHDA and CDR2 SQIVND (reference sequence). V lost 6 bases to trimming and J lost 1 base; unmatched junction nucleotides: 4. The DNA for the CDR3 is TGTGCCAGTAGACCAGGGGGCACGAACACTGAAGCTTTCTTT. It codes for CASRPGGTNTEAFF.

V gene TRBV11-2 combines with J gene TRBJ2-3; TRBD2 might be the D (6 bases). The CDR3 totals 16 residues. The ends were cut back, 2 bases at V and 2 bases at J, with 14 bases in the middle. From germline, CDR1 is SGHAT and CDR2 FQNNGV. CDR3 sequence (DNA): TGTGCCAGCAGCTTAATCGGGGGAGCCATCACAGATACGCAGTATTTT. Its translation: CASSLIGGAITDTQYF.

This chain links TRBV25-1 with TRBJ1-1, with D perhaps matching TRBD1 (5 bases). The V end was cut by 2 bases, the J end by 5 bases, with 21 bases between. The V gene's germline CDR1 is MGHDK and CDR2 SYGVNS. This CDR3 is 17 amino acids long. CDR3 nucleotide sequence: TGTGCCAGCAGTGAAGGAGTCCGGGGGGACCGCGGGACTGAAGCTTTCTTT. Translation gives CASSEGVRGDRGTEAFF.

The CDR3 spells CASSYRGLSNQPQHF. CDR3 sequence (DNA): TGTGCCAGCAGTTATAGGGGGTTGAGCAATCAGCCCCAGCATTTT. J is TRBJ1-5 and V is TRBV6-5; TRBD1 is a possible D gene (6 bases). Looked up from germline, CDR1 is MNHEY and CDR2 is SVGAGI. V shed 3 bases and J shed 1 base, with 10 bases lying between them. The CDR3 runs to 15 residues.

The chain couples TRBV27 to TRBJ1-6; D is possibly TRBD1 (6 bases). Trimming took off 3 bases at V and 3 bases at J, with 6 bases between the two ends. Germline assignment: CDR1 MNHEY and CDR2 SMNVEV (reference sequence). The CDR3 length is 14 residues. This chain's CDR3 is CASSLGHYNSPLHF. The CDR3 region has the DNA TGTGCCAGCAGTTTGGGACACTATAATTCACCCCTCCACTTT.

The V gene is TRBV9, the J gene TRBJ1-5; a possible D gene is TRBD1 (5 bases). CDR3 length: 14 amino acids. Germline CDR1 and CDR2: SGDLS and YYNGEE. Trimming stripped 4 bases from V and 8 bases from J, with 16 bases between. CDR3 DNA sequence: TGTGCCAGCAGCCCGCAAGGGGTTTTTGAGCCCCAGCATTTT. Translated, it gives CASSPQGVFEPQHF. The full variable domain, completed using reference TRBV9 and TRBJ1-5, is DSGVTQTPKHLITATGQRVTLRCSPRSGDLSVYWYQQSLDQGLQFLIQYYNGEERAKGNILERFSAQQFPDLHSELNLSSLELGDSALYFCASSPQGVFEPQHFGDGTRLSIL.